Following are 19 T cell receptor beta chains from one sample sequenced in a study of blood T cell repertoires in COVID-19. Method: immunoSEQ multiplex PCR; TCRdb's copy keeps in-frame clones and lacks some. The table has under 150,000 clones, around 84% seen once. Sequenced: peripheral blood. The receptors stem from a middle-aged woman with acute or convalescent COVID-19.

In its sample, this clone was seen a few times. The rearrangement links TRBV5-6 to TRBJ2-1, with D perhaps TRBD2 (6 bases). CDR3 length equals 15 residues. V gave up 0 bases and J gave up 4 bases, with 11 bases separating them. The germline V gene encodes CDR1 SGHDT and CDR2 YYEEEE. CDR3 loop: CASSLVGGVYNEQFF. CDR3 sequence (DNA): TGTGCCAGCAGCTTGGTCGGCGGGGTGTACAATGAGCAGTTCTTC.

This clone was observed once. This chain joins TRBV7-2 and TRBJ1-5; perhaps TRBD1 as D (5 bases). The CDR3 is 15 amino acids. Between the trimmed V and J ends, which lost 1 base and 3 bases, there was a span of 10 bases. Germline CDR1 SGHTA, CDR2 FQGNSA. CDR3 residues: CASSLEGQFNQPQHF. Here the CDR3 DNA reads TGTGCCAGCAGCTTAGAGGGGCAGTTCAATCAGCCCCAGCATTTT. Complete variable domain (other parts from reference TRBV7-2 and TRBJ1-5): GAGVSQSPSNKVTEKGKDVELRCDPISGHTALYWYRQSLGQGLEFLIYFQGNSAPDKSGLPSDRFSAERTGGSVSTLTIQRTQQEDSAVYLCASSLEGQFNQPQHFGDGTRLSIL.

The chain's CDR3 is CASSRERHTDTQYF. As DNA, the CDR3 is TGTGCCAGCAGTCGGGAGAGGCACACAGATACGCAGTATTTT. V and J are TRBV27 and TRBJ2-3, with D perhaps matching TRBD2 (6 bases). The CDR3 length is 14 residues. Germline CDR1 is MNHEY and CDR2 is SMNVEV (reference sequence). The V and J ends lost 5 bases and 2 bases respectively, with 11 bases between them.

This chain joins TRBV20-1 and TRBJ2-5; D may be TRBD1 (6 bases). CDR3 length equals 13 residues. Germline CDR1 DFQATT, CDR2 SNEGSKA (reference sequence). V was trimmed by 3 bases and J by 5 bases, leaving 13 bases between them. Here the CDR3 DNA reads TGCAGTGCTAGTCCGACAGGCCAGGAGACCCAGTACTTC. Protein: CSASPTGQETQYF.

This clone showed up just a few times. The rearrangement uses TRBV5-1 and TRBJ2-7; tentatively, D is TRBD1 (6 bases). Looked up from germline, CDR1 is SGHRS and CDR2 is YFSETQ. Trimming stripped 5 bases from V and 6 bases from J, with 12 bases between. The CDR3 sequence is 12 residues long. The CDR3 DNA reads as TGCGCCAGCAGTTCCGGACAGACCGAGCAGTACTTC. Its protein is CASSSGQTEQYF.

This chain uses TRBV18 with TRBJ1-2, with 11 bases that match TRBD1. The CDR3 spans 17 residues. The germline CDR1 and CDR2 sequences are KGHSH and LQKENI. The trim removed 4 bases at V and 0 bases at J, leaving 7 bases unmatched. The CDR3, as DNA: TGTGCCAGCTCACTCCGGACAGGGGGCGACGCTAACTATGGCTACACCTTC. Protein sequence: CASSLRTGGDANYGYTF.

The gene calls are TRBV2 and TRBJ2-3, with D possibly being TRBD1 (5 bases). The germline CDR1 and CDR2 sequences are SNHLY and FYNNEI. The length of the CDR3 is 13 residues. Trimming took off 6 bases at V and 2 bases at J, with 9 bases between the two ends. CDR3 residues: CASSFRVTDTQYF. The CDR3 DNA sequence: TGTGCCAGCAGCTTCAGGGTCACAGATACGCAGTATTTT.

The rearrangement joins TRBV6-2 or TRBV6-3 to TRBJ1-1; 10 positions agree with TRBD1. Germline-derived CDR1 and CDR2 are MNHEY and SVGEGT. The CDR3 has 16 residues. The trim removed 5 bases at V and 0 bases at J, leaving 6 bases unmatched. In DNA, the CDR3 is TGTGCCAGCAGTACGGGACAGGGGTCCCTGAACACTGAAGCTTTCTTT. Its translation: CASSTGQGSLNTEAFF.

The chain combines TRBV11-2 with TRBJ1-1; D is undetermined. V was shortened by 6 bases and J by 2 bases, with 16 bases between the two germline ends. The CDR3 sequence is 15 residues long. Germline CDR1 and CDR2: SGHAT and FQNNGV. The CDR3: CASRPTARYNTEAFF. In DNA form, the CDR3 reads TGTGCCAGCAGACCAACGGCCAGGTATAACACTGAAGCTTTCTTT.

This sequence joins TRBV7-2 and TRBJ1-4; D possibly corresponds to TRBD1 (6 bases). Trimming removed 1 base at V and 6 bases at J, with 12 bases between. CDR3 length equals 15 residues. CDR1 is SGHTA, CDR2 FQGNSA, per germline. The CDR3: CASSLGVRTDEKLFF. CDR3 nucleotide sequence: TGTGCCAGCAGCTTAGGAGTCAGGACAGATGAAAAACTGTTTTTT.

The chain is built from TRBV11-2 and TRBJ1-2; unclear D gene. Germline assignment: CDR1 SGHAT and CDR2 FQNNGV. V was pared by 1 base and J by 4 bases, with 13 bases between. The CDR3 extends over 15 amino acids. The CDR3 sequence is CASSLGAGSAYGYTF. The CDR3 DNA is TGTGCCAGCAGCTTAGGGGCGGGATCTGCCTATGGCTACACCTTC.

The chain's CDR3 is CATSRGRGAGNQPQHF. The CDR3 DNA follows: TGTGCCACCAGCAGAGGAAGGGGCGCGGGCAATCAGCCCCAGCATTTT. The V and J genes are TRBV15 and TRBJ1-5, with D possibly being TRBD1 (5 bases). Trimming cost V 1 base and J 2 bases, with 12 bases left between them. Germline V gene data show CDR1 as LNHNV and CDR2 as YYDKDF (reference sequence). This CDR3 is 16 amino acids long.

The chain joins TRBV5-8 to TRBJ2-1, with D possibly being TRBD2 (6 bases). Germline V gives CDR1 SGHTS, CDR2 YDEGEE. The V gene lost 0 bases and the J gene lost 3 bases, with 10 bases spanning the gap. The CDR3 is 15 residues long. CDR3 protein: CASSLAGLFYNEQFF. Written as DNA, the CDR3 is TGTGCCAGCAGCTTGGCCGGACTATTCTACAATGAGCAGTTCTTC.

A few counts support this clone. CDR3 in DNA: TGTGCCAGCAGTACTACCGGGACAGCGAACACTGAAGCTTTCTTT. Protein product: CASSTTGTANTEAFF. V is TRBV28 and J is TRBJ1-1, with TRBD1 identical over 7 bases. From germline, CDR1 is MDHEN and CDR2 SYDVKM. V dropped 5 bases and J dropped 1; count of bases not matched to a gene: 7. The CDR3 is 15 amino acids. The full variable domain, rest sourced from reference TRBV28 and TRBJ1-1, is DVKVTQSSRYLVKRTGEKVFLECVQDMDHENMFWYRQDPGLGLRLIYFSYDVKMKEKGDIPEGYSVSREKKERFSLILESASTNQTSMYLCASSTTGTANTEAFFGQGTRLTVV.

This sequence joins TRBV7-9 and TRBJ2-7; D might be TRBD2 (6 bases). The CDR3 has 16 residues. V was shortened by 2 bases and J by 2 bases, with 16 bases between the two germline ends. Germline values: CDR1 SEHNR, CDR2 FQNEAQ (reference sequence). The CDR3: CASSLNRGTVPYEQYF. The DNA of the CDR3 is TGTGCCAGCAGCTTAAACCGCGGGACCGTACCCTACGAGCAGTACTTC.

The DNA for the CDR3 is TGTGCCAGCAGCCAAGTCCGCAATGAGCAGTTCTTC. It codes for CASSQVRNEQFF. The V gene is TRBV3-1 (or the pseudogene TRBV3-2), the J gene TRBJ2-1; D gene uncertain. V lost 1 base to trimming and J lost 6 bases, with 4 bases between them. From germline, CDR1 is LGHDT and CDR2 YNNKEL (reference sequence). CDR3 length equals 12 residues.

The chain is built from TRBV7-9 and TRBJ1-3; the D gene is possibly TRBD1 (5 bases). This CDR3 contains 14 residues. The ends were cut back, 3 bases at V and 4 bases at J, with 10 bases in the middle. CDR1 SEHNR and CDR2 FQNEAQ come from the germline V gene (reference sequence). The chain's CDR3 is CASSLRGSGNTIYF. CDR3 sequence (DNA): TGTGCCAGCAGCTTGCGGGGCTCCGGAAACACCATATATTTT.

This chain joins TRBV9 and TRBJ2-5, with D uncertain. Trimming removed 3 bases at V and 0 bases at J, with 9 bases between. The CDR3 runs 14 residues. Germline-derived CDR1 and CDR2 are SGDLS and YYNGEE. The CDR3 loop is CASSEWPYQETQYF. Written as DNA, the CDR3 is TGTGCCAGCAGCGAGTGGCCTTACCAAGAGACCCAGTACTTC.

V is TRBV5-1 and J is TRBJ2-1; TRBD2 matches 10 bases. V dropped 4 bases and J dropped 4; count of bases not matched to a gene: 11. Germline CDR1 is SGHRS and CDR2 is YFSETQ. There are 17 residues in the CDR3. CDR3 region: CASSPRLSGGGYNEQFF. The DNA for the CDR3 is TGCGCCAGCAGCCCAAGGTTAAGCGGGGGGGGATACAATGAGCAGTTCTTC.